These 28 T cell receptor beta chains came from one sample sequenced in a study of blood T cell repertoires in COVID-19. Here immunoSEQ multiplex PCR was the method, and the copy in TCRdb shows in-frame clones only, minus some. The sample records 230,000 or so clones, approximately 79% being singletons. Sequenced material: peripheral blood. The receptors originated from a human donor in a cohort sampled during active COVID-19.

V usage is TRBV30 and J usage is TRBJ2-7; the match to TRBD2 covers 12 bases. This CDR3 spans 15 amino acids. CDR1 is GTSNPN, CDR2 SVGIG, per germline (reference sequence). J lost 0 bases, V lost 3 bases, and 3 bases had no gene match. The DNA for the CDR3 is TGTGCCTGGAGACTAGCGGGAGGATCCTCCTACGAGCAGTACTTC. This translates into CAWRLAGGSSYEQYF.

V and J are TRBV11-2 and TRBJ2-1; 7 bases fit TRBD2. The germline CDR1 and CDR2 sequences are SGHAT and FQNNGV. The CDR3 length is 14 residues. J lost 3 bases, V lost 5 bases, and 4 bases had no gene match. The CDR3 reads CASSGRENYNEQFF. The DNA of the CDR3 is TGTGCCAGCAGCGGGAGGGAGAACTACAATGAGCAGTTCTTC.

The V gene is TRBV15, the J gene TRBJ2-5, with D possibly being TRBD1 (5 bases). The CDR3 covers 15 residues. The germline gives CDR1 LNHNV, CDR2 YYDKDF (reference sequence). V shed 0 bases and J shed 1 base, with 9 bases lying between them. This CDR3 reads CATSRDVGPQETQYF. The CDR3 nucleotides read TGTGCCACCAGCAGAGATGTGGGGCCCCAAGAGACCCAGTACTTC.

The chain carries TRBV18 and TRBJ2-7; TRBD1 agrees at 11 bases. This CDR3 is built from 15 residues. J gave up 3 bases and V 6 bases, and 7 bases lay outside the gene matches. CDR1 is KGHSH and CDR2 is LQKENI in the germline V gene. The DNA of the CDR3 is TGTGCCAGCTCGTACTCCGGGACAGGGGGCTACGAGCAGTACTTC. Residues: CASSYSGTGGYEQYF.

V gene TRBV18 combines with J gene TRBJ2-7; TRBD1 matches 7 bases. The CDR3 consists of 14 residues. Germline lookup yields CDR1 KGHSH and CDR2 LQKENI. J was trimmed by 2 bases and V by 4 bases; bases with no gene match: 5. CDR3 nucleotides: TGTGCCAGCTCACGAGGGACAGTCGCCTACGAGCAGTACTTC. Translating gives CASSRGTVAYEQYF.

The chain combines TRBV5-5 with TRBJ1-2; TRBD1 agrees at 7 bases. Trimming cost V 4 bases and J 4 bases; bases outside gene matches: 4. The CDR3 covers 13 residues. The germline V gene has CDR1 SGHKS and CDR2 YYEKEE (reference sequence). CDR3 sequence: CASSLTGTYGYTF. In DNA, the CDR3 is TGTGCCAGCAGCCTGACAGGGACCTATGGCTACACCTTC.

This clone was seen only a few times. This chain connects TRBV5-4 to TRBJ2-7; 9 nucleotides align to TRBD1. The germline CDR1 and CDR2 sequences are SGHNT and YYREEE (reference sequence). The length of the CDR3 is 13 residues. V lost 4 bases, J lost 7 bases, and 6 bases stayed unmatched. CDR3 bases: TGTGCCAGCAGCCCACAGGGGGCGGGGGAGCAGTACTTC. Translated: CASSPQGAGEQYF.

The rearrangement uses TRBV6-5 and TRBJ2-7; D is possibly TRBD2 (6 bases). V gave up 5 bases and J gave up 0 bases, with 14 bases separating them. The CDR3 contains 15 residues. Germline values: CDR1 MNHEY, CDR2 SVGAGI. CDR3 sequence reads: CASSTRDLSSYEQYF. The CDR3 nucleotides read TGTGCCAGCAGTACCCGGGACTTGAGCTCCTACGAGCAGTACTTC.

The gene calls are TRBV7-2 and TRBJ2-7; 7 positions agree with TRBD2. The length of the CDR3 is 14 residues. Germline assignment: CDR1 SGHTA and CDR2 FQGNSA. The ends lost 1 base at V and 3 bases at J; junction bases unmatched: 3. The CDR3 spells CASSLVGLVYEQYF. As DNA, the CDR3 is TGTGCCAGCAGCTTAGTTGGACTAGTCTACGAGCAGTACTTC.

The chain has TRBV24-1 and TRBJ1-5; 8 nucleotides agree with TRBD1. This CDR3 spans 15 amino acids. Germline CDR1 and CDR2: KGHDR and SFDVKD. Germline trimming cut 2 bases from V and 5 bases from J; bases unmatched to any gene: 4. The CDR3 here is CATSDSGQGYQPQHF. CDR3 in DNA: TGTGCCACCAGTGATTCCGGACAGGGTTATCAGCCCCAGCATTTT.

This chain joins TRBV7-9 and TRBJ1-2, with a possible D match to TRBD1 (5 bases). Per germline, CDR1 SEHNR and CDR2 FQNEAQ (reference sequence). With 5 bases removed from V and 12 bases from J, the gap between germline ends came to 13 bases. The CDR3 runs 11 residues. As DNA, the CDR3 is TGTGCCAGCAGCGGGGGGACGTCTGACACCTTC. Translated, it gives CASSGGTSDTF.

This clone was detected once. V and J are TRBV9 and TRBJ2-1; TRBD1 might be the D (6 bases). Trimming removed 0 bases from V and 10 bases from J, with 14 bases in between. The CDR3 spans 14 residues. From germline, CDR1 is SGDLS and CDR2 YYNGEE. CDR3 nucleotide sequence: TGTGCCAGCAGCGTAGGTCCCAGGGGCGGCGAGCAGTTCTTC. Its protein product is CASSVGPRGGEQFF.

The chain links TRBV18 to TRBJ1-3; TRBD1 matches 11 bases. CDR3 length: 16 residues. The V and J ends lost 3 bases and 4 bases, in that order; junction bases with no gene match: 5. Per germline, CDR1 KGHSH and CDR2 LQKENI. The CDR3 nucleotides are TGTGCCAGCTCACCGGGGACAGGGGGTCGAGGAAACACCATATATTTT. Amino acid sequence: CASSPGTGGRGNTIYF.

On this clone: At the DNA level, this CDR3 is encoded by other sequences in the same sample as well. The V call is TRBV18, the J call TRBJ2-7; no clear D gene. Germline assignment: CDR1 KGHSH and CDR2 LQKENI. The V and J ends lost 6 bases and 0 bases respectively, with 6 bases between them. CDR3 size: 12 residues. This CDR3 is CASSPSSYEQYF. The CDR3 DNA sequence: TGTGCCAGCTCTCCTAGCTCCTACGAGCAGTACTTC.

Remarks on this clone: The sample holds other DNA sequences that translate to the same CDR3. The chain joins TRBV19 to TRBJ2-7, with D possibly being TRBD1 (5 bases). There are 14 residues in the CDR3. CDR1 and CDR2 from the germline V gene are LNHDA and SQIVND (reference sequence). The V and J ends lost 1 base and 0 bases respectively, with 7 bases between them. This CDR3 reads CASSIGTSSYEQYF. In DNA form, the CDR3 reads TGTGCCAGTAGTATAGGGACATCCTCCTACGAGCAGTACTTC.

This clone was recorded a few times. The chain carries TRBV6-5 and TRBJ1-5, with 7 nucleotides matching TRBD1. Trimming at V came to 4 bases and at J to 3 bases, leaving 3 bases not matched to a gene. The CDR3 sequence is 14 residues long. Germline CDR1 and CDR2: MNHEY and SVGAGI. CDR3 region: CASSLGQYNQPQHF. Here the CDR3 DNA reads TGTGCCAGCAGTTTGGGACAGTACAATCAGCCCCAGCATTTT.

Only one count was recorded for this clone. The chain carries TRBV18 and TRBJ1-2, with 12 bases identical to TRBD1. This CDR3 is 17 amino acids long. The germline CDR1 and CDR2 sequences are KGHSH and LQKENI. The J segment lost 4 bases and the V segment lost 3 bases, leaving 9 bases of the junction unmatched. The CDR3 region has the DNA TGTGCCAGCTCACCGTCAGCCGGGACAGGGGGCTTCTATGGCTACACCTTC. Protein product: CASSPSAGTGGFYGYTF.

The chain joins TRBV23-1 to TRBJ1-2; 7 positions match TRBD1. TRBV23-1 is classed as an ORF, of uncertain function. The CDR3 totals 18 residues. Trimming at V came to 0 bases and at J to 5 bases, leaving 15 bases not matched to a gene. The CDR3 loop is CASSQSPGQQSFRYGYTF. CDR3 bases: TGCGCCAGCAGTCAATCCCCGGGACAGCAATCTTTTCGGTATGGCTACACCTTC.

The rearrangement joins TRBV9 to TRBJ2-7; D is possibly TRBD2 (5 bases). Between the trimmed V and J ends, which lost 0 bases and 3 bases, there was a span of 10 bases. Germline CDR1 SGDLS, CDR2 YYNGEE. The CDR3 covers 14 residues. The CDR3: CASSVEGSDYEQYF. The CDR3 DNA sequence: TGTGCCAGCAGCGTAGAAGGTAGCGACTACGAGCAGTACTTC.

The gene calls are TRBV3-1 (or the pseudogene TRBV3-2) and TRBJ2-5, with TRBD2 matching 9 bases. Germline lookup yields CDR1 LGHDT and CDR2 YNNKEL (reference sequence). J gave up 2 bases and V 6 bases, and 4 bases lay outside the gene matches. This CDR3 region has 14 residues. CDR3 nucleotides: TGTGCCAGCAGGTGGACTAGCGTACAAGAGACCCAGTACTTC. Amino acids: CASRWTSVQETQYF.

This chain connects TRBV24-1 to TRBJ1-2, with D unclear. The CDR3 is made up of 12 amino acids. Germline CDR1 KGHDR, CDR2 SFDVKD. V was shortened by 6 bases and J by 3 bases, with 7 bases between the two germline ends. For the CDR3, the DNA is TGTGCCACCAGTAACACCTACTATGGCTACACCTTC. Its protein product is CATSNTYYGYTF.

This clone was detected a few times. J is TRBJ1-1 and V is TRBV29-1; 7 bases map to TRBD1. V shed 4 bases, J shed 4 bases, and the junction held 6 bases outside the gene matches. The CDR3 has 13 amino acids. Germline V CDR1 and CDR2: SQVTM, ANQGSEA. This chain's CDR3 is CSVGYGQATEAFF. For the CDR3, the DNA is TGCAGCGTTGGATACGGACAGGCCACTGAAGCTTTCTTT.

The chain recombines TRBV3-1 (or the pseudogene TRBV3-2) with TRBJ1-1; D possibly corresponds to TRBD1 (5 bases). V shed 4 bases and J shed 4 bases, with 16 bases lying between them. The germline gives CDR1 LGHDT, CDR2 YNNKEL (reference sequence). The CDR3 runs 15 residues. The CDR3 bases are TGTGCCAGCAGCCTAAGGCAGGGTTTGACCACTGAAGCTTTCTTT. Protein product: CASSLRQGLTTEAFF.

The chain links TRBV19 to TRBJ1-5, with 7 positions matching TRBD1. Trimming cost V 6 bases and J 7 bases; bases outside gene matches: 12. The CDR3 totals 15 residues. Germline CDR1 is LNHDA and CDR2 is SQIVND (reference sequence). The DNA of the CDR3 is TGTGCCAGTAGGAGCCGACAGGGTAGGGAGCAGCCCCAGCATTTT. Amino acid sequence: CASRSRQGREQPQHF.

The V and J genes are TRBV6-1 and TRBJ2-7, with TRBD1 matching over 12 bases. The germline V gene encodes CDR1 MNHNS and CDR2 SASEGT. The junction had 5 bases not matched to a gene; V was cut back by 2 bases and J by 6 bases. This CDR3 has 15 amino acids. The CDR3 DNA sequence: TGTGCCAGCAGTGAAAGGGGACAGGGGGCGGGCGAGCAGTACTTC. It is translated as CASSERGQGAGEQYF.

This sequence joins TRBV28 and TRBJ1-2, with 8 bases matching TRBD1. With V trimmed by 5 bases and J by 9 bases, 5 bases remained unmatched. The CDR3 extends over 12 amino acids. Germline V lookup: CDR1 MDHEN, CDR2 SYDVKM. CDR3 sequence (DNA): TGTGCCAGCAGTCCAGGACAGGGTCGCTACACCTTC. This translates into CASSPGQGRYTF.

The CDR3 bases are TGTGCCAGCCGGCGGAGTTCCACCGGGGAGCTGTTTTTT. Protein sequence: CASRRSSTGELFF. The chain has TRBV2 and TRBJ2-2, with D unclear. Trimming removed 8 bases at V and 4 bases at J, with 11 bases between. The CDR3 runs to 13 residues. Looked up from germline, CDR1 is SNHLY and CDR2 is FYNNEI. The variable domain in full, with the rest retrieved from reference TRBV2 and TRBJ2-2, is EPEVTQTPSHQVTQMGQEVILRCVPISNHLYFYWYRQILGQKVEFLVSFYNNEISEKSEIFDDQFSVERPDGSNFTLKIRSTKLEDSAMYFCASRRSSTGELFFGEGSRLTVL.

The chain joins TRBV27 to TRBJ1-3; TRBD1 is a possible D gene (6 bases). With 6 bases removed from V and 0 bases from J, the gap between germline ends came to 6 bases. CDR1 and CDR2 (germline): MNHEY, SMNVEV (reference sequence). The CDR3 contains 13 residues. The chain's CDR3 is CASRDSSGNTIYF. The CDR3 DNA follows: TGTGCCAGCAGGGACAGCTCTGGAAACACCATATATTTT.